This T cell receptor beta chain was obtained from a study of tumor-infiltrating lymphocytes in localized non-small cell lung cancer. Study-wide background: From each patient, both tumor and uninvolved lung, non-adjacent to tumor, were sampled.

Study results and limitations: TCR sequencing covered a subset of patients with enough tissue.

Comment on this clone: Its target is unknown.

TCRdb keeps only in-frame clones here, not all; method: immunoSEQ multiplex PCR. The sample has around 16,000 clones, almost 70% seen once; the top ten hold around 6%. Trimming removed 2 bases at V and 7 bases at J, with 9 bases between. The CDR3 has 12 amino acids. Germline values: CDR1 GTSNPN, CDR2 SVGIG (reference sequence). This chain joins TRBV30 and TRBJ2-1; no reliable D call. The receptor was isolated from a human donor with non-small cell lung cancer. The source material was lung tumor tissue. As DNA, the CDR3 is TGTGCCTGGAGTCTGAACGGAAATGAGCAGTTCTTC. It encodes CAWSLNGNEQFF.